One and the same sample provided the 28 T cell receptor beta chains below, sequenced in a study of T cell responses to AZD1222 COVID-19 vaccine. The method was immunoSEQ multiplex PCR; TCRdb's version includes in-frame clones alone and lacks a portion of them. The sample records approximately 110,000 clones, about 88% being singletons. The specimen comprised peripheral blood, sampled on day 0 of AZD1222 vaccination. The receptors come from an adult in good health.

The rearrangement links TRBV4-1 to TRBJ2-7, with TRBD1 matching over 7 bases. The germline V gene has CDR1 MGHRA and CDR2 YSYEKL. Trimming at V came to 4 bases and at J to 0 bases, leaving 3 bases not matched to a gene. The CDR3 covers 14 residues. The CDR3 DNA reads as TGCGCCAGCAGCCCGACAGGGAGCTCCTACGAGCAGTACTTC. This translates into CASSPTGSSYEQYF.

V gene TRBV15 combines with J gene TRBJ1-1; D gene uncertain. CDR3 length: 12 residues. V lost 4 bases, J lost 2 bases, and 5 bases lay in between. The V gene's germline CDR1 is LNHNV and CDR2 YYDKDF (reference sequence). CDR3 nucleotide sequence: TGTGCCACCAGCACAGCCAACACTGAAGCTTTCTTT. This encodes CATSTANTEAFF.

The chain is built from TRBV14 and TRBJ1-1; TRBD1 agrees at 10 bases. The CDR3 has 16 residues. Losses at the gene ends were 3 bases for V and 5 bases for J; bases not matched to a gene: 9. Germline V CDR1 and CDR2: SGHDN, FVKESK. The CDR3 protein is CASSQQTGGSGTEAFF. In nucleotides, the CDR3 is TGTGCCAGCAGCCAGCAGACAGGGGGCTCGGGAACTGAAGCTTTCTTT.

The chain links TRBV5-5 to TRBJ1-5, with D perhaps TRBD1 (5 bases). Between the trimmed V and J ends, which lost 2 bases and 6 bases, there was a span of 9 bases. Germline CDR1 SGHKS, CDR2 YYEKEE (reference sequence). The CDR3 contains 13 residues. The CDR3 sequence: CASSFHGGQPQHF. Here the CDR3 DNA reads TGTGCCAGCAGCTTTCACGGGGGTCAGCCCCAGCATTTT. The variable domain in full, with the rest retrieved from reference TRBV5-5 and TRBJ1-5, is DAGVTQSPTHLIKTRGQQVTLRCSPISGHKSVSWYQQVLGQGPQFIFQYYEKEERGRGNFPDRFSARQFPNYSSELNVNALLLGDSALYLCASSFHGGQPQHFGDGTRLSIL.

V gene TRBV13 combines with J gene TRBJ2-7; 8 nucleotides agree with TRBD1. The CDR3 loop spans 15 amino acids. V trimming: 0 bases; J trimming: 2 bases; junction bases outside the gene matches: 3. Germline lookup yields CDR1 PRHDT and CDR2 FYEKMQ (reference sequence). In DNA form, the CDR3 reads TGTGCCAGCAGCTTAGGTGGACAGGGAACCTACGAGCAGTACTTC. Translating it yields CASSLGGQGTYEQYF.

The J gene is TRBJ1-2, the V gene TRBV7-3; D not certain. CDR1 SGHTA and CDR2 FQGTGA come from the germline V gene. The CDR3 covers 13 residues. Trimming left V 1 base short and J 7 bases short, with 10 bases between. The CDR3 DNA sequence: TGTGCCAGCAGCTTAAGGAACGGGATTGGCTACACCTTC. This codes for CASSLRNGIGYTF.

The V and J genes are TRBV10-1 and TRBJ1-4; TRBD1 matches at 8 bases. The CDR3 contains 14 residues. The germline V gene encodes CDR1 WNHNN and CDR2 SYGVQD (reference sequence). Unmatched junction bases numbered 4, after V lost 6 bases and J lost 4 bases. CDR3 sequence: CASRRTGFNEKLFF. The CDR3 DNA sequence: TGCGCCAGCAGAAGGACAGGGTTTAATGAAAAACTGTTTTTT.

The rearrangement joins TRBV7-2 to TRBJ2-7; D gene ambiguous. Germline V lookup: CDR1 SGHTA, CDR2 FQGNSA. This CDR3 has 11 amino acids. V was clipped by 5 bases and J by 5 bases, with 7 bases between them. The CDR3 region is CASSAYNEQYF. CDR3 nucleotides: TGTGCCAGCAGCGCCTACAACGAGCAGTACTTC.

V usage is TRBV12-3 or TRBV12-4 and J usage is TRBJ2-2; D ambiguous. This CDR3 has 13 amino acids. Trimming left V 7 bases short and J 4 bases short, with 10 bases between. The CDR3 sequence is CASTPRATGELFF. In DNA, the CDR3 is TGTGCCAGCACCCCACGGGCCACCGGGGAGCTGTTTTTT.

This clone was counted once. The CDR3: CATWDSEDYYGYTF. DNA for the CDR3: TGTGCCACCTGGGACAGCGAGGATTACTATGGCTACACCTTC. This chain joins TRBV6-6 and TRBJ1-2, with 7 bases that match TRBD1. V lost 10 bases to trimming and J lost 3 bases; unmatched junction nucleotides: 11. The CDR3 extends over 14 amino acids. The germline V gene encodes CDR1 MNHNY and CDR2 SVGAGI (reference sequence).

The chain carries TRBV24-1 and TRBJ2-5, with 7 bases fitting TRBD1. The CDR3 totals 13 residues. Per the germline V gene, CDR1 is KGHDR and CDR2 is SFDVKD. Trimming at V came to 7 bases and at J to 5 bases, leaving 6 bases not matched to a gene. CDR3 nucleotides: TGTGCCACCAGATCGACAGGGTCTGAGACCCAGTACTTC. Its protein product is CATRSTGSETQYF.

For the CDR3, the DNA is TGTGCCAGCAGCCCAGAGGGTCACACCATATATTTT. As protein: CASSPEGHTIYF. This rearrangement joins TRBV7-9 to TRBJ1-3; D uncertain. V lost 5 bases and J 8 bases, leaving 10 bases between the germline ends. This CDR3 contains 12 residues. Looked up from germline, CDR1 is SEHNR and CDR2 is FQNEAQ (reference sequence).

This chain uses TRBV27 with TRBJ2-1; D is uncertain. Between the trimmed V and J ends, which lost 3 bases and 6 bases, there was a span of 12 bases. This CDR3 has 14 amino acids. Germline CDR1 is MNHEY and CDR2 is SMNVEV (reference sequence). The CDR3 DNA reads TGTGCCAGCAGTTTCGACCTGGGATTCAATGAGCAGTTCTTC. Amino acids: CASSFDLGFNEQFF.

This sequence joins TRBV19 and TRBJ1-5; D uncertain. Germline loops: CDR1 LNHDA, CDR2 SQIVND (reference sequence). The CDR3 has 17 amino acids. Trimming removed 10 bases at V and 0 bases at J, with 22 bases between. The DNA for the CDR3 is TGTGCCACCCCGATACTTGAGGACGAGGATAGCAATCAGCCCCAGCATTTT. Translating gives CATPILEDEDSNQPQHF. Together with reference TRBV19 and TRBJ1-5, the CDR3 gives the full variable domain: DGGITQSPKYLFRKEGQNVTLSCEQNLNHDAMYWYRQDPGQGLRLIYYSQIVNDFQKGDIAEGYSVSREKKESFPLTVTSAQKNPTAFYLCATPILEDEDSNQPQHFGDGTRLSIL.

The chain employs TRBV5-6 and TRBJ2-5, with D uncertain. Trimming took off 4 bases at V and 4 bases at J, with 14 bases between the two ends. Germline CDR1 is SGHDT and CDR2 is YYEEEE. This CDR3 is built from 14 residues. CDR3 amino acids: CASSPLEVGETQYF. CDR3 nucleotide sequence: TGTGCCAGCAGCCCTCTCGAGGTGGGAGAGACCCAGTACTTC.

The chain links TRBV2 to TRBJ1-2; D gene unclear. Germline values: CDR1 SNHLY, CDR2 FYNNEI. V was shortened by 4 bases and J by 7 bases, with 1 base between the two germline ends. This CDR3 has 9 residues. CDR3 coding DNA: TGTGCCAGCAGTGCTGGCTACACCTTC. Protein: CASSAGYTF.

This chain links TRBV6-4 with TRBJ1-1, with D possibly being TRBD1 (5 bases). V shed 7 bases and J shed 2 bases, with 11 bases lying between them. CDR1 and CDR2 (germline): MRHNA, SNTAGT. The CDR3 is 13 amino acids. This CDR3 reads CASKQAFNTEAFF. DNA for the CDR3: TGTGCCAGCAAACAGGCGTTTAACACTGAAGCTTTCTTT.

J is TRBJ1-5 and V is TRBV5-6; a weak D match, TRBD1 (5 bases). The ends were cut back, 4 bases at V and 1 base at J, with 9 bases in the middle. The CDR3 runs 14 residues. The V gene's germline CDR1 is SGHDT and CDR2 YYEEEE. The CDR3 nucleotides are TGTGCCAGCAGCGGCGGGGGAAGCAATCAGCCCCAGCATTTT. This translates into CASSGGGSNQPQHF.

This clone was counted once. CDR3 protein: CASSSAGLGGYTF. DNA for the CDR3: TGTGCCAGCAGTTCCGCAGGGTTAGGCGGCTACACCTTC. This chain links TRBV6-5 with TRBJ1-2; tentatively, D is TRBD1 (5 bases). The V and J ends lost 4 bases and 8 bases respectively, with 14 bases between them. CDR3 length: 13 residues. Germline CDR1 MNHEY, CDR2 SVGAGI.

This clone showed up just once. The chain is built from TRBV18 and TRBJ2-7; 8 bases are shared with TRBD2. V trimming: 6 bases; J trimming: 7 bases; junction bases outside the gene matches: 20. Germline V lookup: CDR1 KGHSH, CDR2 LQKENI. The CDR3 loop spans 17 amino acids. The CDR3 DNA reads TGTGCCAGCTCCCACGAAAAAAGCGGGAGCAGGGTTGGGGAGCAGTACGTC. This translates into CASSHEKSGSRVGEQYV.

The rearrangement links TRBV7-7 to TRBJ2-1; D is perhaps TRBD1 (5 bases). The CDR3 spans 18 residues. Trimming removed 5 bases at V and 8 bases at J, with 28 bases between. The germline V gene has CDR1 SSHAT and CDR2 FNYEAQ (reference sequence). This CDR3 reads CASSAYRTPNLLSDEQFF. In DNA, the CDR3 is TGTGCCAGCAGCGCCTACAGGACCCCTAACCTCTTAAGCGATGAGCAGTTCTTC.

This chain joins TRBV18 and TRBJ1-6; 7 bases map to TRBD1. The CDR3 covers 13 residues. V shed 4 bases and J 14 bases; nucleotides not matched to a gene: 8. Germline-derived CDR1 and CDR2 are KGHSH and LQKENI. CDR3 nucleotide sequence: TGTGCCAGCTCACGGGACAGCCGAGAGGCCCTCCACTTT. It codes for CASSRDSREALHF.

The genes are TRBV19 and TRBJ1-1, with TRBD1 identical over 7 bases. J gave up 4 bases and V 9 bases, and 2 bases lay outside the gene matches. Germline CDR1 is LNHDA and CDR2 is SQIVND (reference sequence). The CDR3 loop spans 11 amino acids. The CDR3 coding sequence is TGTGCCAGCCACAGGGGCACTGAAGCTTTCTTT. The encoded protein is CASHRGTEAFF.

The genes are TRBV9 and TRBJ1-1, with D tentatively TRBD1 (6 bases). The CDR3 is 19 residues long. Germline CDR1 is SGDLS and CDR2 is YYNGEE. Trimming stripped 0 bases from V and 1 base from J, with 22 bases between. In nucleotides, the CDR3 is TGTGCCAGCAGCGTAGGCCCCACCCCTTGGGGGGGGGCGAACACTGAAGCTTTCTTT. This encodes CASSVGPTPWGGANTEAFF.

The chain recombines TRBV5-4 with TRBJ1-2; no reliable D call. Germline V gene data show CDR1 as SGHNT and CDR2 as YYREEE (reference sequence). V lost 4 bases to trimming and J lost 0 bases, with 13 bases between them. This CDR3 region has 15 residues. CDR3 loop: CASSREGLSNYGYTF. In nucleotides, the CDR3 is TGTGCCAGCAGCCGGGAGGGATTATCTAACTATGGCTACACCTTC.

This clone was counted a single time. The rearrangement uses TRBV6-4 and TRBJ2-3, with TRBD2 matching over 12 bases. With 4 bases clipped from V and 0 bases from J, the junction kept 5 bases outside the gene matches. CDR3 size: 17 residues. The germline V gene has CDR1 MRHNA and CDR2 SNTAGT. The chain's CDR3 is CASSATSGGASTDTQYF. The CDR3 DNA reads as TGTGCCAGCAGTGCGACTAGCGGGGGAGCTAGCACAGATACGCAGTATTTT.

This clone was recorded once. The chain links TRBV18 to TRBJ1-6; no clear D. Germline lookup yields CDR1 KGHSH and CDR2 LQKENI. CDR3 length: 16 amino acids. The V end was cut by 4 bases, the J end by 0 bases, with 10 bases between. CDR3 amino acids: CASSLLGRSYNSPLHF. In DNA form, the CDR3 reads TGTGCCAGCTCACTGTTAGGCCGCTCCTATAATTCACCCCTCCACTTT.

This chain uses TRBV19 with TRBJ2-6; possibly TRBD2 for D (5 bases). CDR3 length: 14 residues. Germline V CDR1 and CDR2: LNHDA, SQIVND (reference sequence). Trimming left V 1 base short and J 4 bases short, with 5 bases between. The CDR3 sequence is CASSIGRGANVLTF. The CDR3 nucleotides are TGTGCCAGTAGTATAGGGAGGGGGGCCAACGTCCTGACTTTC. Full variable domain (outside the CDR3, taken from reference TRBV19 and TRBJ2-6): DGGITQSPKYLFRKEGQNVTLSCEQNLNHDAMYWYRQDPGQGLRLIYYSQIVNDFQKGDIAEGYSVSREKKESFPLTVTSAQKNPTAFYLCASSIGRGANVLTFGAGSRLTVL.